This TCR beta chain appears in the sequencing data of a study of blood T cell repertoires in COVID-19. Study-level information: Spain, Italy and the United States supplied samples that represented acute and convalescent COVID-19. In each case, the material was cDNA or gDNA derived from T cells, B-cell-depleted T cells, or PBMCs.

Seattle-derived patients entered the study during active infection and were followed longitudinally. Per the original methods: Researchers report that nucleated cell counts were estimated from reference gene primer amplification. Sequenced by immunoSEQ multiplex PCR; TCRdb stores in-frame clones only, minus some. V and J calls and clone size are as listed in that table; D and trimming were resolved from the DNA. Of approximately 350,000 clones detected, around 86% appear once; the ten largest clones hold more than 5%. The CDR3 is 18 amino acids. The ends lost 5 bases at V and 6 bases at J; junction bases unmatched: 19. Germline CDR1 is SGHAT and CDR2 is FQNNGV.

The sequence was obtained from a woman aged 50 to 65 with COVID-19, enrolled during active disease. The sample taken for sequencing was peripheral blood. This sequence joins TRBV11-2 and TRBJ2-4, with TRBD2 matching over 7 bases. CDR3 residues: CASSPTSTSALLLNIQYF. The CDR3 region has the DNA TGTGCCAGCAGCCCGACGTCTACTAGCGCTCTGCTGTTAAACATTCAGTACTTC.